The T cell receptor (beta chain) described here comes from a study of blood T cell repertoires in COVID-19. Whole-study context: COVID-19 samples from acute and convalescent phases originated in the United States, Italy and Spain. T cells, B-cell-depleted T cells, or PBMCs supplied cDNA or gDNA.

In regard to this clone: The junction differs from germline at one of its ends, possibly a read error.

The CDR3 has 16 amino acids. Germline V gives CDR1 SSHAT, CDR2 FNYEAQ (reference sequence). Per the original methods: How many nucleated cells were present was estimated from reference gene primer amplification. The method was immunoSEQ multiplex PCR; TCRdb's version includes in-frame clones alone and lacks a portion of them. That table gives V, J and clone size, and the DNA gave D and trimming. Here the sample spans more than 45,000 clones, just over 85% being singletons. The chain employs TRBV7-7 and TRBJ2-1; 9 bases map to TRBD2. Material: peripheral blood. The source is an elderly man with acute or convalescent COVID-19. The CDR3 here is CASSLGSGGGAREQFF. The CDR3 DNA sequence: TGTGCTAGCAGCTTAGGGAGTGGCGGGGGGGCCCGAGAGCAGTTCTTC. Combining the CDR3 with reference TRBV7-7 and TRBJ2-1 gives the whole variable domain GAGVSQSPRYKVTKRGQDVTLRCDPISSHATLYWYQQALGQGPEFLTYFNYEAQPDKSGLPSDRFSAERPEGSISTLTIQRTEQRDSAMYRCASSLGSGGGAREQFFGPGTRLTVL.